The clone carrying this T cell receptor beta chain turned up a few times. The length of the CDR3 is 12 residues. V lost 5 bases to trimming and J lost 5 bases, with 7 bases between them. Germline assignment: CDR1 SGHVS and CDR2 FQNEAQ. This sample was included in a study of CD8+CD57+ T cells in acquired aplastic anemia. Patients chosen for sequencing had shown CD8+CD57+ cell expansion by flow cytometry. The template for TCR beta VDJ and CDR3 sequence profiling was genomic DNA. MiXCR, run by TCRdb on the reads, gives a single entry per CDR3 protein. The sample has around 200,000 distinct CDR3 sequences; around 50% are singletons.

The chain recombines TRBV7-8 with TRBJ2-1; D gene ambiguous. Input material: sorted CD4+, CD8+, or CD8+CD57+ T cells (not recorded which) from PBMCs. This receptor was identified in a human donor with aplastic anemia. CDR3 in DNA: TGTGCCAGCAGCCCAGGACACAATGAGCAGTTCTTC. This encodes CASSPGHNEQFF.